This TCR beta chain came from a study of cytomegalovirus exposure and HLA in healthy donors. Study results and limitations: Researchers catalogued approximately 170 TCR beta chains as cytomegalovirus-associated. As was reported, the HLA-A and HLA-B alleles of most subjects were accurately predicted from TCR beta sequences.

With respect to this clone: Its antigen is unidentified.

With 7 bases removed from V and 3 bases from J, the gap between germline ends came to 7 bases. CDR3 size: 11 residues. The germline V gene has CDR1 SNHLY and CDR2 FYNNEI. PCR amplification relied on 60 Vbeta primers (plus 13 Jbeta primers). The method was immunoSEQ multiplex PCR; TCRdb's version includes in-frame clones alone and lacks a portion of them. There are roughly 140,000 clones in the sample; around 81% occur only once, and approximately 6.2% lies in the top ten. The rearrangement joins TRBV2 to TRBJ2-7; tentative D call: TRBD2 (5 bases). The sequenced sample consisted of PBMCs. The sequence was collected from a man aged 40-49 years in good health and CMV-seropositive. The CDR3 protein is CASNEGYEQYF. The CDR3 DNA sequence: TGTGCCAGCAACGAGGGCTACGAGCAGTACTTC.